Sequencing of this TCR beta chain was carried out in a study of chemoradiotherapy in HPV16-positive cancers. The method was immunoSEQ multiplex PCR; TCRdb's version includes in-frame clones alone and lacks a portion of them. The table records a few thousand clones, about 79% of them present only once. This clone was picked up a small number of times. The length of the CDR3 is 16 residues. CDR1 LNHDA and CDR2 SQIVND come from the germline V gene (reference sequence). The V gene end was trimmed by 9 bases and the J gene end by 0 bases; junction bases not matched to a gene: 11. The rearrangement links TRBV19 to TRBJ1-1; 9 bases line up with TRBD1. The specimen was obtained from a patient who underwent chemoradiotherapy. This sequence originates from a human donor with HPV-associated anogenital cancer. CDR3 sequence: CASQPLTGGMNTEAFF. Written as DNA, the CDR3 is TGTGCCAGCCAGCCATTGACAGGGGGTATGAACACTGAAGCTTTCTTT.